A selection of T cell receptor beta chains follows, all from one sample in a study of T-cell reconstitution after alpha-beta-depleted transplantation in children. MiXCR, applied by TCRdb to the PCR reads, yields one record per CDR3 protein. The sample comprises about 490,000 distinct CDR3 sequences, 10% of which are singletons, and 2% to 2.5% rests with the top ten. The source material was PBMCs, sampled before TCRalphabeta/CD19-depleted stem cell transplant. Receptors originate from a child under 10 years old with inherited bone marrow failure, due to receive a stem cell transplant. The CDR3 runs from the conserved cysteine through the conserved F or W. A D gene is named only where the DNA matches it firmly. Only some rows state a clone size, as once, few, many or a class for expanded clones.

j_gene: TRBJ2-1
abundance: many
d_gene: -
v_gene: TRBV29-1
CDR3aa: CSVELAWSSYNEQFF
CDR3nt: TGCAGCGTTGAACTAGCGTGGAGCTCCTACAATGAGCAGTTCTTC

j_gene: TRBJ1-1
abundance: -
d_gene: -
v_gene: TRBV21-1
CDR3aa: CASSKGAGRQTGGNEAFF
CDR3nt: TGTGCCAGCAGCAAAGGGGCGGGACGCCAAACGGGGGGAAATGAAGCTTTCTTT

j_gene: TRBJ2-3
abundance: many
d_gene: TRBD2
v_gene: TRBV7-2
CDR3aa: CASSFLSGSADTQYF
CDR3nt: TGTGCCAGCAGCTTCCTTAGCGGGAGTGCAGATACGCAGTATTTT

j_gene: TRBJ2-3
abundance: -
d_gene: TRBD2
v_gene: TRBV18
CDR3aa: CASSPGEGLTTDTQYF
CDR3nt: TGTGCCAGCTCACCGGGGGAGGGCCTAACCACAGATACGCAGTATTTT

j_gene: TRBJ2-7
abundance: many
d_gene: TRBD1
v_gene: TRBV12-3/TRBV12-4
CDR3aa: CASSLDRGRSYEQYF
CDR3nt: TGTGCCAGCAGCCTAGACAGGGGGCGATCCTACGAGCAGTACTTC

j_gene: TRBJ2-1
abundance: many
d_gene: -
v_gene: TRBV10-1
CDR3aa: CASSERGNEQFF
CDR3nt: TGCGCCAGCAGTGAAAGGGGGAATGAGCAGTTCTTC

j_gene: TRBJ2-7
abundance: many
d_gene: -
v_gene: TRBV10-3
CDR3aa: CAISELGGGISYEQYF
CDR3nt: TGTGCCATCAGTGAATTGGGAGGTGGGATCTCCTACGAGCAGTACTTC

j_gene: TRBJ2-2
abundance: many
d_gene: -
v_gene: TRBV15
CDR3aa: CATSLPGNTWELFF
CDR3nt: TGTGCCACCAGTTTGCCAGGGAACACCTGGGAGCTGTTTTTT

j_gene: TRBJ2-3
abundance: many
d_gene: -
v_gene: TRBV21-1
CDR3aa: CASSSGTSGRWGTDTQYF
CDR3nt: TGTGCCAGCAGCAGTGGGACTAGCGGGAGGTGGGGCACAGATACGCAGTATTTT

j_gene: TRBJ1-2
abundance: -
d_gene: TRBD1
v_gene: TRBV29-1
CDR3aa: CSVDLQGNYGYTF
CDR3nt: TGCAGCGTTGACCTACAGGGGAACTATGGCTACACCTTC

j_gene: TRBJ2-1
abundance: many
d_gene: -
v_gene: TRBV5-1
CDR3aa: CASSLRRDSYNEQFF
CDR3nt: TGCGCCAGCAGCTTGCGGCGGGACTCCTACAATGAGCAGTTCTTC

j_gene: TRBJ1-1
abundance: many
d_gene: TRBD1
v_gene: TRBV27
CDR3aa: CASSFTGVTEAFF
CDR3nt: TGTGCCAGCAGTTTCACAGGGGTAACTGAAGCTTTCTTT

j_gene: TRBJ1-1
abundance: -
d_gene: -
v_gene: TRBV7-9
CDR3aa: CASSLVGRGEAFF
CDR3nt: TGTGCCAGCAGCTTAGTTGGCAGAGGTGAAGCTTTCTTT

j_gene: TRBJ2-4
abundance: many
d_gene: -
v_gene: TRBV7-2
CDR3aa: CASTFGRAKNIQYF
CDR3nt: TGTGCCAGCACCTTCGGGCGAGCCAAAAACATTCAGTACTTC

j_gene: TRBJ1-1
abundance: few
d_gene: -
v_gene: TRBV5-1
CDR3aa: CASSLDVMGPTEAFF
CDR3nt: TGCGCCAGCAGCTTGGACGTCATGGGCCCCACTGAAGCTTTCTTT

j_gene: TRBJ2-7
abundance: many
d_gene: -
v_gene: TRBV29-1
CDR3aa: CSAGVGGPEQYF
CDR3nt: TGCAGCGCCGGGGTAGGAGGCCCCGAGCAGTACTTC

j_gene: TRBJ2-1
abundance: many
d_gene: TRBD2
v_gene: TRBV4-2
CDR3aa: CASSQGGTGGGNEQFF
CDR3nt: TGTGCCAGCAGCCAAGGGGGGACGGGAGGAGGCAATGAGCAGTTCTTC

j_gene: TRBJ2-7
abundance: many
d_gene: -
v_gene: TRBV12-3/TRBV12-4
CDR3aa: CASSQAGVYEQYF
CDR3nt: TGTGCCAGCAGCCAGGCCGGGGTCTACGAGCAGTACTTC

j_gene: TRBJ2-5
abundance: -
d_gene: TRBD2
v_gene: TRBV24-1
CDR3aa: CATSDRTGTTKETQYF
CDR3nt: TGTGCCACCAGTGATCGAACCGGGACTACAAAAGAGACCCAGTACTTC

j_gene: TRBJ2-5
abundance: many
d_gene: -
v_gene: TRBV29-1
CDR3aa: CSSRTDEETQYF
CDR3nt: TGCAGCTCCCGGACAGACGAAGAGACCCAGTACTTC

j_gene: TRBJ2-7
abundance: many
d_gene: TRBD1
v_gene: TRBV11-2
CDR3aa: CASSSLTGKPLVYEQYF
CDR3nt: TGTGCCAGCAGCTCTCTGACAGGGAAGCCCCTGGTCTACGAGCAGTACTTC

j_gene: TRBJ2-3
abundance: many
d_gene: TRBD2
v_gene: TRBV7-8
CDR3aa: CASSWTSGRPDTQYF
CDR3nt: TGTGCCAGCAGCTGGACTAGCGGGAGACCAGATACGCAGTATTTT

j_gene: TRBJ2-7
abundance: many
d_gene: TRBD1
v_gene: TRBV3-1
CDR3aa: CASSWGQGVDEQYF
CDR3nt: TGTGCCAGCAGCTGGGGACAGGGGGTCGACGAGCAGTACTTC

j_gene: TRBJ2-1
abundance: few
d_gene: -
v_gene: TRBV29-1
CDR3aa: CSVNRAGRGNEQFF
CDR3nt: TGCAGCGTCAACAGGGCCGGGCGGGGAAATGAGCAGTTCTTC

j_gene: TRBJ1-5
abundance: many
d_gene: -
v_gene: TRBV28
CDR3aa: CASSLPPGTGYSNQPQHF
CDR3nt: TGTGCCAGCAGTTTACCCCCCGGGACGGGGTATAGCAATCAGCCCCAGCATTTT

j_gene: TRBJ2-7
abundance: many
d_gene: -
v_gene: TRBV21-1
CDR3aa: CASGPVEGGSYEQYF
CDR3nt: TGTGCCAGCGGTCCCGTGGAGGGAGGCTCCTACGAGCAGTACTTC

j_gene: TRBJ2-3
abundance: many
d_gene: -
v_gene: TRBV28
CDR3aa: CASSLRGSPGDTQYF
CDR3nt: TGTGCCAGCAGTTTAAGGGGATCACCCGGAGATACGCAGTATTTT

j_gene: TRBJ1-4
abundance: many
d_gene: -
v_gene: TRBV28
CDR3aa: CASSLLSHATNEKLFF
CDR3nt: TGTGCCAGCAGTTTATTGTCCCATGCAACTAATGAAAAACTGTTTTTT

j_gene: TRBJ2-5
abundance: many
d_gene: TRBD2
v_gene: TRBV3-1
CDR3aa: CASSQDWTSGVPTQYF
CDR3nt: TGTGCCAGCAGCCAAGATTGGACTAGCGGGGTCCCGACCCAGTACTTC

j_gene: TRBJ2-7
abundance: -
d_gene: TRBD2
v_gene: TRBV28
CDR3aa: CASSELAGPGEQYF
CDR3nt: TGTGCCAGCAGCGAGTTAGCGGGACCTGGCGAGCAGTACTTC

j_gene: TRBJ2-7
abundance: few
d_gene: TRBD1
v_gene: TRBV5-4
CDR3aa: CASSLGQGDSYEQYF
CDR3nt: TGTGCCAGCAGCTTGGGACAGGGGGACTCCTACGAGCAGTACTTC

j_gene: TRBJ1-1
abundance: many
d_gene: -
v_gene: TRBV27
CDR3aa: CASGQMNTEAFF
CDR3nt: TGTGCCAGCGGGCAGATGAACACTGAAGCTTTCTTT

j_gene: TRBJ2-5
abundance: many
d_gene: TRBD2
v_gene: TRBV12-3/TRBV12-4
CDR3aa: CASSRTSTLETQYF
CDR3nt: TGTGCCAGCAGCCGGACTAGCACCCTGGAGACCCAGTACTTC

j_gene: TRBJ1-6
abundance: -
d_gene: -
v_gene: TRBV20-1
CDR3aa: CSVTTGMGSPLHF
CDR3nt: TGCAGTGTCACCACAGGGATGGGCTCACCCCTCCACTTT